One sample yielded the 7 T cell receptor beta chains listed below, sequenced in a study of identical twins. TCRdb fed the 5' RACE reads into MiXCR, producing one record per CDR3 protein. The sample holds hundreds of thousands of distinct CDR3 sequences, around 6.8% seen once. The same sample was also used in a study of yellow fever vaccine responses in identical twins.

Sequenced: memory (CD45RO+) T cells sorted from blood. These receptors all come from a woman between 18 and 30 years old in good health.

In its sample, this clonotype was seen a few times. The chain is built from TRBV7-2 and TRBJ2-4; a weak D match, TRBD1 (6 bases). V was trimmed by 7 bases and J by 8 bases, leaving 21 bases between them. CDR3 length equals 15 residues. Per germline, CDR1 SGHTA and CDR2 FQGNSA. The CDR3 sequence: CASTTQGQPVDIQYF. The CDR3 DNA reads as TGTGCCAGCACCACCCAGGGGCAGCCCGTGGACATTCAGTACTTC.

This clonotype was counted a few times. This sequence joins TRBV24-1 and TRBJ2-6, with unresolved D. The CDR3 runs 13 residues. The germline V gene has CDR1 KGHDR and CDR2 SFDVKD. Between the trimmed V and J ends, which lost 4 bases and 5 bases, there was a span of 5 bases. CDR3 residues: CATSDLWANVLTF. The CDR3 DNA follows: TGTGCCACCAGTGACCTATGGGCCAACGTCCTGACTTTC.

This clonotype showed up many times. The rearrangement uses TRBV12-3 or TRBV12-4 and TRBJ1-1; D is undetermined. V was cut by 1 base and J by 0 bases, with 9 bases left in between. The CDR3 runs to 15 residues. In DNA form, the CDR3 reads TGTGCCAGCAGTTTAGACAGAACCGTGAACACTGAAGCTTTCTTT. Protein product: CASSLDRTVNTEAFF.

In this sample, this clonotype turned up many times. The chain couples TRBV12-3 or TRBV12-4 to TRBJ2-3, with D hard to call. V was trimmed by 1 base and J by 2 bases, leaving 10 bases between them. The CDR3 extends over 15 amino acids. The CDR3 DNA follows: TGTGCCAGCAGTTTAGGCGTAGGGTTCACAGATACGCAGTATTTT. Protein: CASSLGVGFTDTQYF.

Many counts were recorded for this clonotype. The chain combines TRBV12-3 or TRBV12-4 with TRBJ1-6; D remains ambiguous. The CDR3 length is 14 residues. Trimming cost V 6 bases and J 6 bases, with 12 bases left between them. The CDR3 loop reads CASSQEASNSPLHF. CDR3 in DNA: TGTGCCAGCAGCCAGGAGGCGTCTAATTCACCCCTCCACTTT.

The genes are TRBV7-3 and TRBJ2-2; D may be TRBD2 (6 bases). V gave up 6 bases and J gave up 4 bases, with 18 bases separating them. The CDR3 is 16 amino acids. Germline loops: CDR1 SGHTA, CDR2 FQGTGA. CDR3 amino acids: CASRMSGGGGTGELFF. The CDR3 nucleotides read TGTGCCAGCAGGATGAGTGGGGGAGGCGGCACCGGGGAGCTGTTTTTT.

This clonotype was detected many times. The chain couples TRBV12-3 or TRBV12-4 to TRBJ1-5, with unresolved D. The CDR3 spans 14 residues. V gave up 2 bases and J gave up 2 bases, with 7 bases separating them. CDR3 DNA: TGTGCCAGCAGTTTATCTTCGGGCAATCAGCCCCAGCATTTT. Translated: CASSLSSGNQPQHF.